The subject of this entry is one TCR beta chain. This specimen belongs to a study of blood T cell repertoires in COVID-19. The V gene lost 8 bases and the J gene lost 6 bases, with 8 bases spanning the gap. There are 11 residues in the CDR3. Germline CDR1 reads SEHNR; CDR2 reads FQNEAQ (reference sequence). TCRdb's copy holds only in-frame clones and misses some; the assay was immunoSEQ multiplex PCR. This table holds more than 6,500 clones, 80% to 90% found once. This clonotype originated in an elderly man with active COVID-19. The specimen sequenced was peripheral blood. This chain links TRBV7-9 with TRBJ2-1; no reliable D call. The DNA for the CDR3 is TGTGCCAGCTATCGGAGCAATGAGCAGTTCTTC. Its translation: CASYRSNEQFF.